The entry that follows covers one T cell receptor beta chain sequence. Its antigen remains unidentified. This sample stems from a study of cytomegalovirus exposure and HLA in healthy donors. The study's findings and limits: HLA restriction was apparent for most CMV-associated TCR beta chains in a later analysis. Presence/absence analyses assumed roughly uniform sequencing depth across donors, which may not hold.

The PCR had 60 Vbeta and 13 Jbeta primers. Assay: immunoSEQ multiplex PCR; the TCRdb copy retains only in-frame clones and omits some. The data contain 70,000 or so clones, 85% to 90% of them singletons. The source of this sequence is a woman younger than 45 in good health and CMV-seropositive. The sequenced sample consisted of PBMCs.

The CDR3 here is CASSTFGGGATAYNEQFF. DNA of the CDR3: TGTGCCAGCAGTACTTTTGGGGGCGGAGCTACCGCTTACAATGAGCAGTTCTTC. This chain uses TRBV27 with TRBJ2-1; weak D call: TRBD1 (6 bases). CDR3 length equals 18 residues. CDR1 is MNHEY, CDR2 SMNVEV, per germline (reference sequence). With 5 bases removed from V and 4 bases from J, the gap between germline ends came to 24 bases.